What follows are 10 T cell receptor beta chains derived from one specimen sequenced in a study of shared clonotypes between healthy human individuals. Sequenced by immunoSEQ multiplex PCR; TCRdb stores in-frame clones only, minus some. This table has more than 2 million clones, roughly 94% appearing once. Sequencing was done on a sample of naive CD4+ T cells sorted from blood. Subset given: CD45RA+ positively selected. These receptors all come from a man between 18 and 29 years old in good health.

The genes are TRBV5-1 and TRBJ2-1, with D possibly TRBD2 on 7 matching bases. The CDR3 is 14 amino acids. Germline V gene data show CDR1 as SGHRS and CDR2 as YFSETQ. Trimming shortened V by 4 bases and J by 9 bases, and 17 bases separated the two germline ends. For the CDR3, the DNA is TGCGCCAGCAGCCTGAACCTGGGAGGGGGTGAGCAGTTCTTC. It specifies CASSLNLGGGEQFF.

This clone has only one observation. The chain recombines TRBV5-4 with TRBJ2-7; D perhaps matches TRBD1 (5 bases). The CDR3 contains 13 residues. The germline CDR1 and CDR2 sequences are SGHNT and YYREEE (reference sequence). V was clipped by 6 bases and J by 4 bases, with 14 bases between them. The CDR3, as DNA: TGTGCCAGCAACTACCAGACAGAGTACGAGCAGTACTTC. This encodes CASNYQTEYEQYF.

V and J are TRBV11-2 and TRBJ2-5; D is uncertain. The CDR3 covers 15 residues. Germline assignment: CDR1 SGHAT and CDR2 FQNNGV. With 0 bases removed from V and 5 bases from J, the gap between germline ends came to 13 bases. Here the CDR3 reads CASSLDHVVWETQYF. The CDR3, as DNA: TGTGCCAGCAGCTTAGATCATGTGGTCTGGGAGACCCAGTACTTC.

The V call is TRBV6-6, the J call TRBJ1-1; tentatively, D is TRBD1 (5 bases). Germline V gene sequence: CDR1 MNHNY, CDR2 SVGAGI (reference sequence). With 5 bases removed from V and 11 bases from J, the gap between germline ends came to 21 bases. The CDR3 totals 14 residues. CDR3 loop: CASSVNQGRGGAFF. The CDR3 region has the DNA TGTGCCAGCAGTGTCAATCAGGGCCGAGGAGGGGCTTTCTTT.

This chain joins TRBV7-2 and TRBJ2-2; weak D call: TRBD2 (5 bases). V shed 2 bases and J shed 1 base, with 11 bases lying between them. Germline CDR1 reads SGHTA; CDR2 reads FQGNSA. The CDR3 consists of 16 residues. The DNA for the CDR3 is TGTGCCAGCAGCTTAAGCGGCAGTAAGAACACCGGGGAGCTGTTTTTT. Translation gives CASSLSGSKNTGELFF.

The V call is TRBV15, the J call TRBJ1-6; D gene unclear. The V end was cut by 0 bases, the J end by 6 bases, with 0 bases between. Germline V gene data show CDR1 as LNHNV and CDR2 as YYDKDF (reference sequence). The CDR3 has 12 residues. CDR3 sequence: CATSRDNSPLHF. CDR3 in DNA: TGTGCCACCAGCAGAGATAATTCACCCCTCCACTTT.

The chain has TRBV6-5 and TRBJ2-7, with 13 bases fitting TRBD2. Trimming took 4 bases from V and 7 from J; bases not matched to a gene: 7. Germline assignment: CDR1 MNHEY and CDR2 SVGAGI. The CDR3 has 15 amino acids. CDR3 bases: TGTGCCAGCAGTTTCACTAGCGGGGGGGCGTGGGAGCAGTACTTC. This codes for CASSFTSGGAWEQYF.

This chain uses TRBV5-6 with TRBJ2-1; 9 bases agree with TRBD2. The V segment lost 0 bases and the J segment 6 bases; nucleotides outside the gene matches: 7. The CDR3 totals 16 residues. Germline CDR1 and CDR2: SGHDT and YYEEEE. The DNA of the CDR3 is TGTGCCAGCAGCTTGGTTCTTCTAGCGGGATTCAATGAGCAGTTCTTC. Translating gives CASSLVLLAGFNEQFF. The entire variable domain, with the rest obtained from reference TRBV5-6 and TRBJ2-1, is as follows: DAGVTQSPTHLIKTRGQQVTLRCSPKSGHDTVSWYQQALGQGPQFIFQYYEEEERQRGNFPDRFSGHQFPNYSSELNVNALLLGDSALYLCASSLVLLAGFNEQFFGPGTRLTVL.

V and J are TRBV18 and TRBJ2-3; D not certain. The germline V gene has CDR1 KGHSH and CDR2 LQKENI. V lost 3 bases to trimming and J lost 1 base, with 5 bases between them. The CDR3 is made up of 13 amino acids. In nucleotides, the CDR3 is TGTGCCAGCTCACCGTTTGGCACAGATACGCAGTATTTT. This codes for CASSPFGTDTQYF.

This chain uses TRBV28 with TRBJ1-4; D is uncertain. This CDR3 is built from 11 residues. Per the germline V gene, CDR1 is MDHEN and CDR2 is SYDVKM. Trimming removed 7 bases from V and 8 bases from J, with 8 bases in between. The chain's CDR3 is CASTAGEKLFF. CDR3 bases: TGTGCCAGCACGGCGGGCGAAAAACTGTTTTTT.